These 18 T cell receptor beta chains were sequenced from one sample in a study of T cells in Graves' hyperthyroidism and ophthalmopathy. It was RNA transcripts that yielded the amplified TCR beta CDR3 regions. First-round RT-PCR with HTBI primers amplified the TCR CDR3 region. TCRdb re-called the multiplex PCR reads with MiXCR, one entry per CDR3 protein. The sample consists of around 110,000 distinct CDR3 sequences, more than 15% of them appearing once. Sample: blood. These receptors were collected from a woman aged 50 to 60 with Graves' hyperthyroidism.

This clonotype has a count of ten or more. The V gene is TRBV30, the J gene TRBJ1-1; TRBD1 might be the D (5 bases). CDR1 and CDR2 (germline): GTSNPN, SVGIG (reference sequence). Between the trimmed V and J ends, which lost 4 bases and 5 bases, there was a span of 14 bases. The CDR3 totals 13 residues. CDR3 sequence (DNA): TGTGCCTGGAACCGGGGCCGCGGGACTGAAGCTTTCTTT. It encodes CAWNRGRGTEAFF.

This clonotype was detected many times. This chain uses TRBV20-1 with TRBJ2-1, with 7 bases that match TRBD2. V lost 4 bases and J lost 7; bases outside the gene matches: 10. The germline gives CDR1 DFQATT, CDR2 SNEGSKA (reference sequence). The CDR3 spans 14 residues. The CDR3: CSAIAGARRNEQFF. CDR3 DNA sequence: TGCAGTGCTATCGCGGGAGCGAGACGTAATGAGCAGTTCTTC.

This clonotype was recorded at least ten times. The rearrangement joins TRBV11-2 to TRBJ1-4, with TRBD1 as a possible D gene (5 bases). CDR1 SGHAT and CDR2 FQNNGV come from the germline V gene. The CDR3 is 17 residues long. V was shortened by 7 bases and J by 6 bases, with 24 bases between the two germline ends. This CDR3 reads CASTGSEGQTLYEKLFF. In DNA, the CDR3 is TGTGCCAGCACCGGAAGCGAGGGGCAGACGTTATATGAAAAACTGTTTTTT.

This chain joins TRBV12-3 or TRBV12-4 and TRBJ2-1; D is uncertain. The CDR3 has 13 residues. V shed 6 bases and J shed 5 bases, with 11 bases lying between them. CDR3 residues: CASRKSVNNEQFF. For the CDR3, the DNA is TGTGCCAGCAGAAAAAGCGTCAACAATGAGCAGTTCTTC.

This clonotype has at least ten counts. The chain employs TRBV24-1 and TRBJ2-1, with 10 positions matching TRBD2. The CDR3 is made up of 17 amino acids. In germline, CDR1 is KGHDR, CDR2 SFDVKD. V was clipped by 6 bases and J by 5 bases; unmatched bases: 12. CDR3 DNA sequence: TGTGCCACCAGTCCACAAAGCGGGAGGGCCAATAACAATGAGCAGTTCTTC. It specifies CATSPQSGRANNNEQFF.

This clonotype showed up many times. Here the CDR3 DNA reads TGTGCCAGCAGTGAAGCGCTGGGGGGGCGAGGACAAGGCTACACCTTC. Its protein product is CASSEALGGRGQGYTF. This chain uses TRBV2 with TRBJ1-2; D is perhaps TRBD1 (6 bases). Germline CDR1 is SNHLY and CDR2 is FYNNEI. Trimming took off 0 bases at V and 8 bases at J, with 19 bases between the two ends. The CDR3 covers 16 residues.

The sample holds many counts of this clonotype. The CDR3 nucleotides are TGTGCCACCAGCAGAGCCAGGGTTAGCACAGATACGCAGTATTTT. Translated, it gives CATSRARVSTDTQYF. The chain links TRBV15 to TRBJ2-3; D perhaps matches TRBD1 (5 bases). V was pared by 1 base and J by 0 bases, with 8 bases between. This CDR3 contains 15 residues. Germline values: CDR1 LNHNV, CDR2 YYDKDF (reference sequence). The variable domain in full, completed from reference TRBV15 and TRBJ2-3, reads DAMVIQNPRYQVTQFGKPVTLSCSQTLNHNVMYWYQQKSSQAPKLLFHYYDKDFNNEADTPDNFQSRRPNTSFCFLDIRSPGLGDTAMYLCATSRARVSTDTQYFGPGTRLTVL.

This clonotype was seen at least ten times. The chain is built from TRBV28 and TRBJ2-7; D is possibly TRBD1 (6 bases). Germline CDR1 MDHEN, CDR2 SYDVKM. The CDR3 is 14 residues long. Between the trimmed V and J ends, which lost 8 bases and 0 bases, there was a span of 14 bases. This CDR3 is CASCSQGSSYEQYF. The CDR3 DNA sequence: TGTGCCAGCTGTTCACAGGGAAGCTCCTACGAGCAGTACTTC.

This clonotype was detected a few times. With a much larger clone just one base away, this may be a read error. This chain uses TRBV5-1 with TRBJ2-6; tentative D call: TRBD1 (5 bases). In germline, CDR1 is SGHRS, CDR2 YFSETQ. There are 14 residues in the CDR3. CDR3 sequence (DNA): TGCGCCAGCAGCCCTCTTCGTGGGGCCAACGTCCTGGCTTTC. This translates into CASSPLRGANVLAF.

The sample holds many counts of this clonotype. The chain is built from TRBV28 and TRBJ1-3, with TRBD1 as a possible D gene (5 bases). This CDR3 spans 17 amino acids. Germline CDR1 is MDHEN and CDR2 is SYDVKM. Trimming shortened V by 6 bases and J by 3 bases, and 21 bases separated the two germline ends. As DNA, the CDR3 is TGTGCCAGCAGAACCCCCGGGCAGGGACGTAATGGAAACACCATATATTTT. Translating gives CASRTPGQGRNGNTIYF.

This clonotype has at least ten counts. The CDR3 region has the DNA TGTGCCAGCAGTTTACGGACAGCCAACACTGAAGCTTTCTTT. It translates to CASSLRTANTEAFF. The gene calls are TRBV27 and TRBJ1-1, with D maybe TRBD1 (6 bases). CDR1 and CDR2 (germline): MNHEY, SMNVEV (reference sequence). This CDR3 contains 14 residues. V was cut by 2 bases and J by 2 bases, with 9 bases left in between.

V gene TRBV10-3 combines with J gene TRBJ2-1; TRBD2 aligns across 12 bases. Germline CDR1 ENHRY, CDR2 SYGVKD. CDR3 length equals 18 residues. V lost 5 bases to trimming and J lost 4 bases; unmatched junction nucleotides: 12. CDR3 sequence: CAISWGLAGSIGYNEQFF. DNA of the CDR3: TGTGCCATCAGTTGGGGACTAGCGGGTTCCATCGGGTACAATGAGCAGTTCTTC.

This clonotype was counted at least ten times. CDR3 bases: TGTGCCAGCAGAGGATTAGGGGAGAACACTGAAGCTTTCTTT. Amino acids: CASRGLGENTEAFF. This chain joins TRBV27 and TRBJ1-1; a possible D gene is TRBD1 (5 bases). Germline CDR1 and CDR2: MNHEY and SMNVEV (reference sequence). The CDR3 sequence is 14 residues long. V lost 6 bases to trimming and J lost 1 base, with 12 bases between them.

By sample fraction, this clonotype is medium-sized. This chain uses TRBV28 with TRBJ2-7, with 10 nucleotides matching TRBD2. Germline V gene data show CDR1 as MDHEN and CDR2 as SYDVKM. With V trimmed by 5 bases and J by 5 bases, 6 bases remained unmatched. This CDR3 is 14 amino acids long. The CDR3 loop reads CASSPPSGSNEQYF. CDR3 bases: TGTGCCAGCAGTCCCCCTAGCGGGAGTAACGAGCAGTACTTC.

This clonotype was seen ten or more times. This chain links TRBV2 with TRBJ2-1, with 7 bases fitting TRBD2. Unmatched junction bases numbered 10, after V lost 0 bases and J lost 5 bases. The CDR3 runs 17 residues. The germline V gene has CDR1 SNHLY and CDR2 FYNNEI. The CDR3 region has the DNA TGTGCCAGCAGTGAAGCGGGACTACTTCGAATGGACAATGAGCAGTTCTTC. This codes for CASSEAGLLRMDNEQFF. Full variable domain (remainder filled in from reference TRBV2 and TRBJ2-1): EPEVTQTPSHQVTQMGQEVILRCVPISNHLYFYWYRQILGQKVEFLVSFYNNEISEKSEIFDDQFSVERPDGSNFTLKIRSTKLEDSAMYFCASSEAGLLRMDNEQFFGPGTRLTVL.

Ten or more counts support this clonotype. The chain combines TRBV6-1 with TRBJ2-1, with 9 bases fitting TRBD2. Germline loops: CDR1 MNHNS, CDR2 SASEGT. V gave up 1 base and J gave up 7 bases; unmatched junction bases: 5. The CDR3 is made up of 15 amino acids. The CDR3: CASSEDSGSPNEQFF. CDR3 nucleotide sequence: TGTGCCAGCAGTGAAGATAGCGGGAGTCCGAATGAGCAGTTCTTC.

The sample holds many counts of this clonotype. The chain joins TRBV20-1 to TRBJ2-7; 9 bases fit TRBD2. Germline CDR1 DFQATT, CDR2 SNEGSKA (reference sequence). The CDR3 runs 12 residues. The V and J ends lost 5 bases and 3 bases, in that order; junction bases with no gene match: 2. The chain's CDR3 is CSARTSDYEQYF. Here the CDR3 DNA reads TGCAGTGCTCGGACTAGCGACTACGAGCAGTACTTC.

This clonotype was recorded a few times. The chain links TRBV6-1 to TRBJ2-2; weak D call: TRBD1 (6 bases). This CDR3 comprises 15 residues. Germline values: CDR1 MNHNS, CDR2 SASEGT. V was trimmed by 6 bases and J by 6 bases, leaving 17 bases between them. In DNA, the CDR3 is TGTGCCAGCAGCGCTTTATTAGGGGGTTCCGGGGAGCTGTTTTTT. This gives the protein CASSALLGGSGELFF.